Below, one T cell receptor beta chain is given with its context. As yet, its antigen is unknown. 5' RACE that incorporated UMI labels was used to prepare the TRB cDNA libraries. TCRdb reprocessed the 5' RACE reads, keeping one entry per CDR3 protein, no DNA. The sample data list roughly 120,000 distinct CDR3 sequences. This entry belongs to a study of CXCR3-negative and CXCR3-positive naive CD8 T cells. Whole-study context: There were 130 million or so TRB reads altogether, and each library had about 1.5 +/- 0.3 million of them.

Findings and caveats of the study: In naive cells, CXCR3-negative and CXCR3-positive subsets had similar TRBV-TRBJ usage; memory cells differed. For CXCR3-positive naive cells, TRB CDR3s were more hydrophobic than those of CXCR3-negative naive cells.

This CDR3 has 15 amino acids. Germline V CDR1 and CDR2: SGHAT, FQNNGV. The receptor comes from a human donor in good health. Some clones in this sample may be carry-over from other donors' samples. Sequences were obtained from naive CXCR3+ CD8+ T cells from blood. Subset given: CD45RO-CCR7+CD27+CD95- naive CD8+ T cells expressing CXCR3 (TNR3+). V is TRBV11-2 and J is TRBJ1-1; the TRBD1 assignment by TCRdb is unverifiable without DNA. The CDR3 region is CASSLGTGGPTEAFF.